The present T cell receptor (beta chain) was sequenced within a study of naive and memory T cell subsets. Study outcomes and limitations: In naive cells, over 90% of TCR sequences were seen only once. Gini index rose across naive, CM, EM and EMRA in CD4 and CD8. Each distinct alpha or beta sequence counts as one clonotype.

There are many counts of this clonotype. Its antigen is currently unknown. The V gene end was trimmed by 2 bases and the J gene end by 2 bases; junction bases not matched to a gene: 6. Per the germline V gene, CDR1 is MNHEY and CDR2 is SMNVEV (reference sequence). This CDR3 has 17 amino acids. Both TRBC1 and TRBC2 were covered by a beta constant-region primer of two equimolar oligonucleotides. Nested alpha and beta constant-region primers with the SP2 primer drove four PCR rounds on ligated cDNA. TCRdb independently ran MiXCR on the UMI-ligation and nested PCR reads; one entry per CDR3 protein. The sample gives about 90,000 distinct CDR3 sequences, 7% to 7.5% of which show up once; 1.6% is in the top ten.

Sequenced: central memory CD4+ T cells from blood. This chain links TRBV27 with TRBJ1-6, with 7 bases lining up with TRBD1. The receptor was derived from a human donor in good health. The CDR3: CASSLLTGDPYNSPLHF. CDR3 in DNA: TGTGCCAGCAGTTTACTCACAGGGGACCCCTATAATTCACCCCTCCACTTT.